These 18 T cell receptor beta chains were all obtained from the same sample, sequenced in a study of blood T cell repertoires in COVID-19. Sequenced by immunoSEQ multiplex PCR; TCRdb stores in-frame clones only, minus some. Here the sample spans around 70,000 clones, around 75% being singletons. The sequenced sample consisted of peripheral blood. These receptors came from a man between 70 and 80 years old with acute or convalescent COVID-19.

The chain links TRBV18 to TRBJ2-5; TRBD1 matches 7 bases. CDR1 is KGHSH and CDR2 is LQKENI in the germline V gene. The V gene end was trimmed by 5 bases and the J gene end by 0 bases; junction bases not matched to a gene: 3. The CDR3 runs 14 residues. The CDR3 is CASSATGNQETQYF. CDR3 DNA sequence: TGTGCCAGCTCAGCGACAGGGAACCAAGAGACCCAGTACTTC.

In this sample, this clone turned up a few times. The DNA of the CDR3 is TGTGCCAGTAGTCCGAGGAGGTCCCTCGGAGATACGCAGTATTTT. Its protein product is CASSPRRSLGDTQYF. The rearrangement links TRBV19 to TRBJ2-3; possibly TRBD2 for D (5 bases). The V end lost 5 bases, the J end lost 5 bases, and 17 bases lay between the germline ends. Per germline, CDR1 LNHDA and CDR2 SQIVND (reference sequence). The CDR3 is 15 residues long.

The chain couples TRBV28 to TRBJ2-7; D is possibly TRBD2 (5 bases). CDR1 is MDHEN, CDR2 SYDVKM, per germline. CDR3 length equals 12 residues. The germline V and J ends were trimmed by 6 bases and 3 bases, with 9 bases remaining between them. Here the CDR3 reads CASRAEVYEQYF. The CDR3 DNA sequence: TGTGCCAGCAGGGCGGAGGTCTACGAGCAGTACTTC.

The J gene is TRBJ1-3, the V gene TRBV19; D is perhaps TRBD1 (6 bases). Germline lookup yields CDR1 LNHDA and CDR2 SQIVND (reference sequence). The V gene lost 3 bases and the J gene lost 3 bases, with 12 bases spanning the gap. The CDR3 contains 15 residues. The CDR3 protein is CASSISGTNGNTIYF. For the CDR3, the DNA is TGTGCCAGTAGTATCTCCGGGACAAATGGAAACACCATATATTTT.

This chain links TRBV7-9 with TRBJ2-1; 16 bases agree with TRBD2. J gave up 7 bases and V 4 bases, and 10 bases lay outside the gene matches. Germline-derived CDR1 and CDR2 are SEHNR and FQNEAQ (reference sequence). This CDR3 contains 18 residues. Here the CDR3 DNA reads TGTGCCAGCAGCTCAGACTGGGGACTAGCGGGAGGGGAGAATGAGCAGTTCTTC. Protein sequence: CASSSDWGLAGGENEQFF.

The table lists this clone with a count of one. The V gene is TRBV6-4, the J gene TRBJ2-2; D is uncertain. V lost 6 bases and J lost 6, with 11 bases in between. Germline CDR1 MRHNA, CDR2 SNTAGT. The CDR3 runs 13 residues. CDR3 nucleotide sequence: TGTGCCAGCAGCTATAATCAGGCCGGGGAGCTGTTTTTT. Its protein product is CASSYNQAGELFF.

The chain is built from TRBV19 and TRBJ2-5; perhaps TRBD1 as D (5 bases). The V end was cut by 4 bases, the J end by 2 bases, with 11 bases between. CDR1 is LNHDA, CDR2 SQIVND, per germline (reference sequence). The CDR3 sequence is 14 residues long. The CDR3 is CASSTEGAQETQYF. In nucleotides, the CDR3 is TGTGCCAGTAGTACAGAAGGGGCGCAAGAGACCCAGTACTTC.

The chain couples TRBV2 to TRBJ2-5, with D possibly matching TRBD2 (6 bases). Germline lookup yields CDR1 SNHLY and CDR2 FYNNEI. The CDR3 has 13 residues. V dropped 4 bases and J dropped 5 bases, with 11 bases sitting between them. The CDR3 sequence: CASSGGLVETQYF. In DNA, the CDR3 is TGTGCCAGCAGTGGGGGACTGGTGGAGACCCAGTACTTC.

The chain joins TRBV5-6 to TRBJ2-7; weak D call: TRBD2 (6 bases). CDR1 is SGHDT, CDR2 YYEEEE, per germline. This CDR3 comprises 17 residues. The ends were cut back, 2 bases at V and 0 bases at J, with 18 bases in the middle. The DNA of the CDR3 is TGTGCCAGCAGCTTTCGGGCAGCCGGGACTGACTCCTACGAGCAGTACTTC. Protein: CASSFRAAGTDSYEQYF.

This rearrangement joins TRBV10-3 to TRBJ1-4, with D perhaps matching TRBD1 (6 bases). Trimming left V 4 bases short and J 8 bases short, with 8 bases between. The CDR3 has 12 residues. Germline loops: CDR1 ENHRY, CDR2 SYGVKD. CDR3 nucleotide sequence: TGTGCCATCAGTGCGCAGGGGGAAAAACTGTTTTTT. Protein product: CAISAQGEKLFF.

CDR3 sequence (DNA): TGTGCCACCAGCAGACTTCCGGACAGGGGCTATGGCTACACCTTC. The encoded protein is CATSRLPDRGYGYTF. The V and J genes are TRBV15 and TRBJ1-2; 9 bases are shared with TRBD1. The CDR3 covers 15 residues. V was clipped by 2 bases and J by 4 bases; unmatched bases: 5. Germline values: CDR1 LNHNV, CDR2 YYDKDF (reference sequence).

A word on this clone: A junction end diverges from the germline sequence, so it may reflect a read error. V is TRBV19 and J is TRBJ2-7; possible D gene TRBD2, 6 bases. The CDR3 is 13 amino acids. The V gene's germline CDR1 is LNHDA and CDR2 SQIVND (reference sequence). CDR3 residues: CASGGTPLDEQCF. In DNA, the CDR3 is TGTGCCAGCGGCGGGACGCCCCTAGACGAGCAGTGCTTC.

This clone was seen a handful of times. The gene calls are TRBV28 and TRBJ1-4; 10 nucleotides line up with TRBD1. The CDR3 is made up of 14 amino acids. CDR1 and CDR2 (germline): MDHEN, SYDVKM. The junction had 0 bases not matched to a gene; V was cut back by 8 bases and J by 0 bases. This chain's CDR3 is CASGTGATNEKLFF. CDR3 DNA sequence: TGTGCCAGCGGGACAGGGGCAACTAATGAAAAACTGTTTTTT. Drawing the rest from reference TRBV28 and TRBJ1-4, the complete variable domain is DVKVTQSSRYLVKRTGEKVFLECVQDMDHENMFWYRQDPGLGLRLIYFSYDVKMKEKGDIPEGYSVSREKKERFSLILESASTNQTSMYLCASGTGATNEKLFFGSGTQLSVL.

Only one count was recorded for this clone. The chain combines TRBV2 with TRBJ2-3; 8 bases align to TRBD1. V gave up 7 bases and J gave up 2 bases; unmatched junction bases: 5. This CDR3 is 14 amino acids long. The germline V gene has CDR1 SNHLY and CDR2 FYNNEI. Written as DNA, the CDR3 is TGTGCCAGCATGCCGGGACAGGTCACAGATACGCAGTATTTT. Encoded protein: CASMPGQVTDTQYF.

The chain is built from TRBV6-6 and TRBJ2-7; D is ambiguous. The CDR3 is 12 residues long. Deletions cut 8 bases from V and 0 bases from J, with 8 bases between. Germline V gives CDR1 MNHNY, CDR2 SVGAGI (reference sequence). CDR3 nucleotide sequence: TGTGCCAGCGGGCTGAGCTCCTACGAGCAGTACTTC. Translating it yields CASGLSSYEQYF.

The chain combines TRBV15 with TRBJ2-1; 14 bases agree with TRBD2. V lost 0 bases and J lost 7; bases outside the gene matches: 11. The germline gives CDR1 LNHNV, CDR2 YYDKDF (reference sequence). The CDR3 is made up of 19 amino acids. The CDR3 nucleotides are TGTGCCACCAGCAGAGATGGGGGACTAGCGGGAGCCTGGGTGAATGAGCAGTTCTTC. Its translation is CATSRDGGLAGAWVNEQFF.

The V and J genes are TRBV9 and TRBJ2-5, with 10 positions matching TRBD1. Germline lookup yields CDR1 SGDLS and CDR2 YYNGEE. The CDR3 is 15 residues long. Trimming at V came to 3 bases and at J to 5 bases, leaving 7 bases not matched to a gene. This CDR3 is CASSAADRGKETQYF. CDR3 DNA sequence: TGTGCCAGCAGCGCGGCGGACAGGGGGAAGGAGACCCAGTACTTC. The entire variable domain, with the rest obtained from reference TRBV9 and TRBJ2-5, is as follows: DSGVTQTPKHLITATGQRVTLRCSPRSGDLSVYWYQQSLDQGLQFLIQYYNGEERAKGNILERFSAQQFPDLHSELNLSSLELGDSALYFCASSAADRGKETQYFGPGTRLLVL.

This clone was picked up one time. This sequence joins TRBV6-5 and TRBJ1-2, with 7 bases matching TRBD1. CDR1 is MNHEY and CDR2 is SVGAGI in the germline V gene. This CDR3 has 14 amino acids. Trimming removed 3 bases from V and 6 bases from J; junction bases left unmatched: 7. The CDR3 region is CASSYDRAHHGYTF. CDR3 DNA: TGTGCCAGCAGTTATGACAGGGCCCATCATGGCTACACCTTC.